This TCR beta chain comes out of a study of T-cell memory formation after mild COVID-19. Study-wide context: There were largely donor-specific TCR clusters. Findings and limits, study-wide: There were some responding clones in pre-infection memory, which suggested that cross-reactive memory had joined.

CDR3 length: 17 amino acids. Germline lookup yields CDR1 LNHDA and CDR2 SQIVND (reference sequence). Trimming removed 3 bases from V and 5 bases from J; junction bases left unmatched: 9. This clonotype was observed a handful of times. Its specificity is unknown. A single record per CDR3 protein comes from TCRdb applying MiXCR to the 5' RACE reads. The sample includes fewer than 550,000 distinct CDR3 sequences, about 20% of them seen just once. The rearrangement uses TRBV19 and TRBJ2-7; the match to TRBD2 covers 14 bases. The material sequenced was PBMCs or a T cell subset sorted from them (not recorded which). This TCR was recovered from an adult woman who had mild COVID-19 (a few samples of this study predate the infection). Cell type and time point are not known. CDR3 sequence reads: CASSIPGLAGGSNEQYF. The CDR3 DNA reads TGTGCCAGTAGTATTCCTGGACTAGCGGGAGGATCTAACGAGCAGTACTTC.